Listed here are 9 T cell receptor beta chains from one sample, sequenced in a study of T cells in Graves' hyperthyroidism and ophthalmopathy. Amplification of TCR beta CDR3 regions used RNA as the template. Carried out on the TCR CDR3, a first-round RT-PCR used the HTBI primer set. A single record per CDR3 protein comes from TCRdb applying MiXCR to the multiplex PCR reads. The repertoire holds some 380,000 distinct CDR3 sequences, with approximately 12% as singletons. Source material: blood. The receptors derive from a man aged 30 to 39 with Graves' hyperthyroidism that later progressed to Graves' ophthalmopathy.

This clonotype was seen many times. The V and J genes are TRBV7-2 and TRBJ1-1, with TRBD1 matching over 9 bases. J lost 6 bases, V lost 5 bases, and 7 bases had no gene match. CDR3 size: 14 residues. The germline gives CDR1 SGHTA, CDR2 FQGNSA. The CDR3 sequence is CASSLGTGRSEAFF. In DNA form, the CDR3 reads TGTGCCAGCAGCCTCGGGACAGGGAGGTCTGAAGCTTTCTTT. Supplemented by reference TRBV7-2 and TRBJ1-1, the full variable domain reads GAGVSQSPSNKVTEKGKDVELRCDPISGHTALYWYRQSLGQGLEFLIYFQGNSAPDKSGLPSDRFSAERTGGSVSTLTIQRTQQEDSAVYLCASSLGTGRSEAFFGQGTRLTVV.

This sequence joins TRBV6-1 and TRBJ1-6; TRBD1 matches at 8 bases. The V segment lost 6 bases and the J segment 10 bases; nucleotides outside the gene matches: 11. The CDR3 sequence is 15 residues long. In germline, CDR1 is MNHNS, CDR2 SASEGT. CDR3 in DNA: TGTGCCAGCAGGGGAGGACAGGGAGTAACCTCACCCCTCCACTTT. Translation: CASRGGQGVTSPLHF.

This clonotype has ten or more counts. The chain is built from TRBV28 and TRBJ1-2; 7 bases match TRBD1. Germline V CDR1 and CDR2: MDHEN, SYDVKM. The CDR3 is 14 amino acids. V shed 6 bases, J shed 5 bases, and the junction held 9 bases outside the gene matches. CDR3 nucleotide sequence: TGTGCCAGCAGGCCCCGACAGGGCTATTATGGCTACACCTTC. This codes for CASRPRQGYYGYTF.

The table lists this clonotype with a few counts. The CDR3 coding sequence is TGCGCCAGCAGCTTGGGTCTAGCGGGGGACCTGCAGTATTTT. Translated: CASSLGLAGDLQYF. The gene calls are TRBV5-1 and TRBJ2-3; 10 bases are shared with TRBD2. Unmatched junction bases numbered 6, after V lost 0 bases and J lost 11 bases. Germline values: CDR1 SGHRS, CDR2 YFSETQ. CDR3 size: 14 residues.

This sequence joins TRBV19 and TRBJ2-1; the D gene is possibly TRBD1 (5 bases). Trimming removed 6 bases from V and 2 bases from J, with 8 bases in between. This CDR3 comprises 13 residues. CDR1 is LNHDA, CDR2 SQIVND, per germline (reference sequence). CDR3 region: CASRTTAYNEQFF. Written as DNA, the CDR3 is TGTGCCAGTAGGACGACAGCCTACAATGAGCAGTTCTTC.

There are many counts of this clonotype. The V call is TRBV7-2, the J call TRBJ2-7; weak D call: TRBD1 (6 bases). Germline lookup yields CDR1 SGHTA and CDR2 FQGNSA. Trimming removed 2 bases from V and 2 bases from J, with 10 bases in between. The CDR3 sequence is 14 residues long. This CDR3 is CASSLHKGAYEQYF. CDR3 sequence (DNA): TGTGCCAGCAGCTTACATAAGGGGGCCTACGAGCAGTACTTC. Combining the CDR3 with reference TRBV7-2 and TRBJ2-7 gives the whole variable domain GAGVSQSPSNKVTEKGKDVELRCDPISGHTALYWYRQSLGQGLEFLIYFQGNSAPDKSGLPSDRFSAERTGGSVSTLTIQRTQQEDSAVYLCASSLHKGAYEQYFGPGTRLTVT.

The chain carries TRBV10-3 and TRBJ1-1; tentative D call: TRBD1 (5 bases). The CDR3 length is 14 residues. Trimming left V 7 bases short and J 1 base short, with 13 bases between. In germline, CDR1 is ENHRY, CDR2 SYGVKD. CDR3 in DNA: TGTGCCATCAACACCGGGACGGGGAACACTGAAGCTTTCTTT. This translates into CAINTGTGNTEAFF.

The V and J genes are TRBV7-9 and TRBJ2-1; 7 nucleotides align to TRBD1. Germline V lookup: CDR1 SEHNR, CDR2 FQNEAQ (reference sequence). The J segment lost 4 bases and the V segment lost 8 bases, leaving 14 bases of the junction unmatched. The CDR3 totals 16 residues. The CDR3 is CASEELGQEPYNEQFF. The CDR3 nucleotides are TGTGCCAGCGAAGAGCTTGGACAGGAACCATACAATGAGCAGTTCTTC.

The CDR3 nucleotides are TGTGCCAGCAGCCCGGGACGCAGTGGACCCCGGGGCTACACCTTC. Translating gives CASSPGRSGPRGYTF. The J gene is TRBJ1-2, the V gene TRBV7-9; D might be TRBD1 (5 bases). Looked up from germline, CDR1 is SEHNR and CDR2 is FQNEAQ (reference sequence). V was trimmed by 5 bases and J by 8 bases, leaving 21 bases between them. This CDR3 is built from 15 residues.